The sequence of this T cell receptor (beta chain) was determined in a study of cytomegalovirus exposure and HLA in healthy donors. Study results and limitations: Analyses of presence and absence presupposed an approximately uniform sequencing depth across donors. Most TCR sequences showed up rarely, but some public TCRs showed up in many donors. In an earlier analysis, most TCR beta V segments were productive about 87% or about 30% of the time.

Regarding this clone: Antigen specificity is unknown.

CDR1 and CDR2 from the germline V gene are MNHEY and SVGAGI. Deletions cut 5 bases from V and 1 base from J, with 12 bases between. The CDR3 is made up of 14 amino acids. The PCR made use of 60 Vbeta and 13 Jbeta primers. The data were produced by immunoSEQ multiplex PCR, yet TCRdb's version contains in-frame clones alone and is incomplete. The sample includes more than 90,000 clones, approximately 70% of them seen just once. The sample was PBMCs. The rearrangement joins TRBV6-5 to TRBJ2-7; D perhaps matches TRBD1 (6 bases). The sequence was collected from a man under 40 in good health and CMV-seropositive. The CDR3 DNA reads TGTGCCAGCAGTACCCGACAGGTTTCCTACGAGCAGTACTTC. This gives the protein CASSTRQVSYEQYF.